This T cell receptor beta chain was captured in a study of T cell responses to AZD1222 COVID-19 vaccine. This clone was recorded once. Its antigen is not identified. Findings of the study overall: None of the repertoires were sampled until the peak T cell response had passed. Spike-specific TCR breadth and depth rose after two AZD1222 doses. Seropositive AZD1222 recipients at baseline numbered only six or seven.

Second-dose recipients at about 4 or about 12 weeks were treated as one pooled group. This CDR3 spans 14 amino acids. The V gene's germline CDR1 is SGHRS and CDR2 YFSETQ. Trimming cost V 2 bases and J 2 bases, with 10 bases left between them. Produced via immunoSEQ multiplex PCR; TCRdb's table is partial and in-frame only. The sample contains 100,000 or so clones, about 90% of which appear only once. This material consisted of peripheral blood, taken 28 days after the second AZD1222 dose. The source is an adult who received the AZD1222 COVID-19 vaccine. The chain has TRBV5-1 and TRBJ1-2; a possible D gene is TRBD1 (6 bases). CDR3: CASSFPGDNYGYTF. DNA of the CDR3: TGCGCCAGCAGCTTTCCAGGGGACAACTATGGCTACACCTTC.